Listed here are 26 T cell receptor beta chains from one sample, sequenced in a study of identifying expanded T cells in peripheral blood. TCRdb's table, derived via immunoSEQ multiplex PCR, lists solely in-frame clones and lacks some. In the table there are about 50,000 clones, roughly 80% of which are singletons. Sequenced: blood. The source is a person aged 18 to 70 in good health.

The chain links TRBV20-1 to TRBJ2-7; D possibly uses TRBD1 or TRBD2 (5 bases each). With 6 bases removed from V and 5 bases from J, the gap between germline ends came to 11 bases. Germline V gene data show CDR1 as DFQATT and CDR2 as SNEGSKA (reference sequence). The CDR3 covers 11 residues. CDR3 nucleotides: TGCAGTGCCGCGGGCAGGGACGAGCAGTACTTC. It is translated as CSAAGRDEQYF.

The chain recombines TRBV9 with TRBJ1-1, with D perhaps matching TRBD1 (6 bases). The germline V gene encodes CDR1 SGDLS and CDR2 YYNGEE. The CDR3 has 15 amino acids. Trimming stripped 0 bases from V and 0 bases from J, with 9 bases between. In DNA form, the CDR3 reads TGTGCCAGCAGCGTAGTGGCAGGGGTGAACACTGAAGCTTTCTTT. This gives the protein CASSVVAGVNTEAFF.

The chain joins TRBV10-3 to TRBJ1-3; 7 bases line up with TRBD1. The germline gives CDR1 ENHRY, CDR2 SYGVKD. Trimming at V came to 11 bases and at J to 4 bases, leaving 8 bases not matched to a gene. CDR3 length: 13 amino acids. CDR3 residues: CAPRGRGGNTIYF. The CDR3 nucleotides are TGTGCCCCCAGGGGCAGGGGGGGAAACACCATATATTTT.

This clone was seen just once. The gene calls are TRBV7-2 and TRBJ2-1; D remains ambiguous. Germline loops: CDR1 SGHTA, CDR2 FQGNSA. Between the trimmed V and J ends, which lost 2 bases and 9 bases, there was a span of 11 bases. This CDR3 region has 13 residues. CDR3 sequence (DNA): TGTGCCAGCAGCTTACCGGTCCTTAGTGAGCAGTTCTTC. Its translation: CASSLPVLSEQFF.

V gene TRBV29-1 combines with J gene TRBJ1-1; 7 nucleotides align to TRBD1. Trimming at V came to 2 bases and at J to 7 bases, leaving 16 bases not matched to a gene. This CDR3 spans 16 amino acids. Germline V gene lookup returns CDR1 SQVTM and CDR2 ANQGSEA. The CDR3 protein is CSVETKGSTGRSEAFF. The CDR3 nucleotides read TGCAGCGTTGAAACCAAAGGGTCGACAGGGCGGAGTGAAGCTTTCTTT.

The chain joins TRBV11-2 to TRBJ2-2; 12 positions match TRBD2. Germline V lookup: CDR1 SGHAT, CDR2 FQNNGV. V trimming: 9 bases; J trimming: 5 bases; junction bases outside the gene matches: 16. The CDR3 loop spans 18 amino acids. The DNA of the CDR3 is TGTGCCAGTGTGGGACGGCTACTAGCGGGAGGTGAAACCGGGGAGCTGTTTTTT. Its translation is CASVGRLLAGGETGELFF.

V usage is TRBV2 and J usage is TRBJ1-2, with D perhaps matching TRBD1 (5 bases). Germline CDR1 is SNHLY and CDR2 is FYNNEI. CDR3 length: 13 residues. The V and J ends lost 7 bases and 2 bases respectively, with 11 bases between them. CDR3 sequence reads: CASKETENYGYTF. The DNA for the CDR3 is TGTGCCAGCAAGGAGACAGAGAACTATGGCTACACCTTC.

In its sample, this clone was seen once. The CDR3 region has the DNA TGTGCCAGTAGTATAAAAGGAAGAAACACCATATATTTT. It specifies CASSIKGRNTIYF. The chain employs TRBV19 and TRBJ1-3; unclear D gene. Trimming removed 2 bases at V and 5 bases at J, with 7 bases between. This CDR3 is built from 13 residues. Germline assignment: CDR1 LNHDA and CDR2 SQIVND (reference sequence). Drawing the rest from reference TRBV19 and TRBJ1-3, the complete variable domain is DGGITQSPKYLFRKEGQNVTLSCEQNLNHDAMYWYRQDPGQGLRLIYYSQIVNDFQKGDIAEGYSVSREKKESFPLTVTSAQKNPTAFYLCASSIKGRNTIYFGEGSWLTVV.

The chain uses TRBV5-5 and TRBJ2-3; no definite D call. The V end lost 1 base, the J end lost 2 bases, and 5 bases lay between the germline ends. CDR1 is SGHKS, CDR2 YYEKEE, per germline (reference sequence). The CDR3 totals 13 residues. For the CDR3, the DNA is TGTGCCAGCAGCTTGCATGACACAGATACGCAGTATTTT. Its protein product is CASSLHDTDTQYF.

The V call is TRBV12-5, the J call TRBJ2-5; 16 bases are a match to TRBD2. With V trimmed by 5 bases and J by 5 bases, 8 bases remained unmatched. The length of the CDR3 is 17 residues. Per germline, CDR1 LGHNT and CDR2 FRNRAP. The DNA of the CDR3 is TGTGCTAGTGGTCTCCAGGGACTAGCGGGGGGGCACGAGACCCAGTACTTC. Its protein product is CASGLQGLAGGHETQYF.

The chain uses TRBV9 and TRBJ2-3; TRBD2 matches 8 bases. CDR3 length: 15 residues. Per the germline V gene, CDR1 is SGDLS and CDR2 is YYNGEE. V was pared by 6 bases and J by 0 bases, with 6 bases of the junction left unmatched. The CDR3 sequence: CASTPGGASTDTQYF. Written as DNA, the CDR3 is TGTGCCAGCACCCCCGGGGGGGCTAGCACAGATACGCAGTATTTT. The full variable domain, in which reference TRBV9 and TRBJ2-3 provide the parts outside the CDR3, is DSGVTQTPKHLITATGQRVTLRCSPRSGDLSVYWYQQSLDQGLQFLIQYYNGEERAKGNILERFSAQQFPDLHSELNLSSLELGDSALYFCASTPGGASTDTQYFGPGTRLTVL.

The chain has TRBV2 and TRBJ1-1; no clear D gene. The CDR3 spans 19 residues. Trimming removed 6 bases from V and 1 base from J, with 27 bases in between. The germline V gene encodes CDR1 SNHLY and CDR2 FYNNEI. CDR3 sequence reads: CASRQQVWGLSSRNTEAFF. The CDR3 DNA is TGTGCCAGCAGACAACAAGTCTGGGGTTTGTCATCAAGGAACACTGAAGCTTTCTTT.

The genes are TRBV7-2 and TRBJ1-5; maybe TRBD1 (6 bases). The CDR3 consists of 13 residues. Germline V gives CDR1 SGHTA, CDR2 FQGNSA. The V and J ends lost 3 bases and 4 bases respectively, with 7 bases between them. CDR3 residues: CASSFTGNQPQHF. The CDR3 DNA reads as TGTGCCAGCAGCTTCACAGGGAATCAGCCCCAGCATTTT.

The chain combines TRBV19 with TRBJ2-5, with D hard to call. Trimming removed 5 bases from V and 0 bases from J, with 7 bases in between. Germline assignment: CDR1 LNHDA and CDR2 SQIVND (reference sequence). The CDR3 consists of 13 residues. CDR3: CASSAQYQETQYF. CDR3 nucleotides: TGTGCCAGTAGTGCGCAGTACCAAGAGACCCAGTACTTC.

The V call is TRBV27, the J call TRBJ2-3; tentative D call: TRBD2 (5 bases). Looked up from germline, CDR1 is MNHEY and CDR2 is SMNVEV (reference sequence). V shed 3 bases and J shed 2 bases, with 18 bases lying between them. This CDR3 comprises 17 residues. CDR3 sequence reads: CASSFVRVLPPTDTQYF. In DNA form, the CDR3 reads TGTGCCAGCAGTTTTGTGCGGGTCCTACCACCCACAGATACGCAGTATTTT.

The chain joins TRBV7-9 to TRBJ2-2; 11 bases match TRBD1. Germline CDR1 SEHNR, CDR2 FQNEAQ (reference sequence). The CDR3 length is 16 residues. J lost 5 bases, V lost 5 bases, and 7 bases had no gene match. The CDR3 sequence is CASSAPGQGGTGELFF. CDR3 in DNA: TGTGCCAGCAGCGCGCCGGGACAGGGGGGGACCGGGGAGCTGTTTTTT. Full variable domain (missing parts from reference TRBV7-9 and TRBJ2-2): DTGVSQNPRHKITKRGQNVTFRCDPISEHNRLYWYRQTLGQGPEFLTYFQNEAQLEKSRLLSDRFSAERPKGSFSTLEIQRTEQGDSAMYLCASSAPGQGGTGELFFGEGSRLTVL.

The chain combines TRBV6-1 with TRBJ2-7; 7 bases agree with TRBD1. Looked up from germline, CDR1 is MNHNS and CDR2 is SASEGT. V lost 0 bases to trimming and J lost 3 bases; unmatched junction nucleotides: 2. This CDR3 is 14 amino acids long. CDR3 bases: TGTGCCAGCAGTGAAGCGGGGACAGACTACGAGCAGTACGTC. Translating gives CASSEAGTDYEQYV.

The gene calls are TRBV2 and TRBJ1-5, with D tentatively TRBD1 (5 bases). Germline CDR1 reads SNHLY; CDR2 reads FYNNEI. With 6 bases removed from V and 0 bases from J, the gap between germline ends came to 15 bases. CDR3 length equals 16 residues. The CDR3 bases are TGTGCCAGCAGCGACGCCGGTGGGGCTAGCAATCAGCCCCAGCATTTT. Its translation: CASSDAGGASNQPQHF.

The rearrangement uses TRBV29-1 and TRBJ2-1; D might be TRBD1 (5 bases). The V end was cut by 8 bases, the J end by 0 bases, with 17 bases between. The CDR3 is 15 residues long. Germline loops: CDR1 SQVTM, CDR2 ANQGSEA. The DNA for the CDR3 is TGCAGCTCCCAGGGCGCGAAGAGCTCCTACAATGAGCAGTTCTTC. This translates into CSSQGAKSSYNEQFF.

The V call is TRBV18, the J call TRBJ2-2; D remains unclear. Germline V gene sequence: CDR1 KGHSH, CDR2 LQKENI. The CDR3 is 13 residues long. V shed 3 bases and J shed 2 bases, with 4 bases lying between them. The CDR3 loop is CASSPSNTGELFF. The CDR3 DNA reads TGTGCCAGCTCACCGTCTAACACCGGGGAGCTGTTTTTT.

The rearrangement uses TRBV7-2 and TRBJ1-2; tentative D call: TRBD1 (6 bases). The V end lost 4 bases, the J end lost 4 bases, and 25 bases lay between the germline ends. This CDR3 region has 18 residues. Germline V gene sequence: CDR1 SGHTA, CDR2 FQGNSA. DNA of the CDR3: TGTGCCAGCAGCTCTGCCGGACAGCTCAGCTTCCTAGGCTATGGCTACACCTTC. As protein: CASSSAGQLSFLGYGYTF.

The rearrangement links TRBV7-2 to TRBJ2-2; possible D gene TRBD1, 6 bases. This CDR3 comprises 16 residues. V was pared by 1 base and J by 7 bases, with 16 bases between. Per germline, CDR1 SGHTA and CDR2 FQGNSA. This CDR3 is CASSLVLSGAGGELFF. CDR3 in DNA: TGTGCCAGCAGCTTAGTTCTTTCAGGGGCGGGCGGGGAGCTGTTTTTT.

The rearrangement links TRBV5-8 to TRBJ2-1; D unclear. The CDR3 totals 14 residues. V lost 0 bases to trimming and J lost 9 bases, with 13 bases between them. Germline CDR1 and CDR2: SGHTS and YDEGEE. CDR3 bases: TGTGCCAGCAGCTTGGCTCCCCCAGGCACTGAGCAGTTCTTC. This sequence encodes CASSLAPPGTEQFF.

This clone appeared a few times. The V gene is TRBV5-1, the J gene TRBJ1-2; perhaps TRBD1 as D (6 bases). There are 15 residues in the CDR3. Between the trimmed V and J ends, which lost 0 bases and 6 bases, there was a span of 15 bases. Germline CDR1 and CDR2: SGHRS and YFSETQ. The CDR3 nucleotides read TGCGCCAGCAGCTTGGCACTTGGGGGGCAGGATGGCTACACCTTC. Protein sequence: CASSLALGGQDGYTF.

V gene TRBV7-3 combines with J gene TRBJ2-2, with TRBD1 as a possible D gene (6 bases). The V end lost 5 bases, the J end lost 5 bases, and 12 bases lay between the germline ends. Germline V CDR1 and CDR2: SGHTA, FQGTGA. This CDR3 spans 14 amino acids. CDR3: CASSPQGQTGELFF. CDR3 sequence (DNA): TGTGCCAGCAGCCCCCAGGGGCAGACCGGGGAGCTGTTTTTT.

The chain uses TRBV5-4 and TRBJ1-4, with D uncertain. The CDR3 covers 13 residues. Looked up from germline, CDR1 is SGHNT and CDR2 is YYREEE (reference sequence). V lost 4 bases to trimming and J lost 0 bases, with 4 bases between them. CDR3 DNA sequence: TGTGCCAGCAGCATTGCAACTAATGAAAAACTGTTTTTT. The encoded protein is CASSIATNEKLFF.